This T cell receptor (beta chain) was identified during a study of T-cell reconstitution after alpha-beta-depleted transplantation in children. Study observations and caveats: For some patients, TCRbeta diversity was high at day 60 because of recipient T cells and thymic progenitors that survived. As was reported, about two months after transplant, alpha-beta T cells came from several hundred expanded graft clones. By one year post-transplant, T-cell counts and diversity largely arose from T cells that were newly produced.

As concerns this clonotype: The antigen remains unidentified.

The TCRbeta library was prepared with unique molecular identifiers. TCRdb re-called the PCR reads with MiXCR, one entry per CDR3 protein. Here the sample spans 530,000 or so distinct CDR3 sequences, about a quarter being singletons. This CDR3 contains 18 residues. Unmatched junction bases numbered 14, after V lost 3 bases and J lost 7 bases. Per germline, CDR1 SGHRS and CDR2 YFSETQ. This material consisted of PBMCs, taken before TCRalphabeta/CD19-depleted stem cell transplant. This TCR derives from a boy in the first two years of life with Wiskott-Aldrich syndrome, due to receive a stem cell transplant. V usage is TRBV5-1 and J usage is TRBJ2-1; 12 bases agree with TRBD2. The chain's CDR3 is CASSYPPGASGRENEQFF. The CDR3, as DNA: TGCGCCAGCAGCTATCCCCCGGGGGCTAGCGGGAGGGAGAATGAGCAGTTCTTC.